This is a list of T cell receptor beta chains from one sample in a study of vaccination effects on CD4 cells after COVID-19. Some clones are missing from TCRdb's copy, which holds only in-frame ones; the method was immunoSEQ multiplex PCR. The table shows some 31,000 clones, with around 78% occurring only once. The antigens of these receptors remain unknown. The material was CD4+ T cells from PBMCs cultured with HCoV-OC43 spike peptides, obtained before COVID-19 vaccination. Receptors were obtained from a human donor who received a COVID-19 vaccine. Each CDR3 is given with its conserved first and last residue. D genes are given only for firm matches. Part of the rows lack a size; the others show once, few, many or a class for expanded clones.

D,J,V,size,CDR3,DNA
-,TRBJ2-5,TRBV2,once,CASSEPGGTQETQYF,TGTGCCAGCAGTGAACCAGGGGGGACCCAAGAGACCCAGTACTTC
-,TRBJ1-4,TRBV4-2,-,CASSQEARAGEKLFF,TGTGCCAGCAGCCAAGAAGCCCGGGCGGGGGAAAAACTGTTTTTT
TRBD2,TRBJ2-1,TRBV4-1,-,CASSQFAGAPNEQFF,TGCGCCAGCAGCCAGTTCGCGGGAGCCCCCAATGAGCAGTTCTTC
-,TRBJ2-2,TRBV4-3,-,CASSQDSKGTGELFF,TGCGCCAGCAGCCAAGATTCTAAGGGGACCGGGGAGCTGTTTTTT
-,TRBJ1-1,TRBV3-1/TRBV3-2,-,CASSLASLNTEAFF,TGTGCCAGCAGCCTCGCCTCGCTGAACACTGAAGCTTTCTTT
TRBD1,TRBJ2-1,TRBV6-5,-,CASSYTGTGFYNEQFF,TGTGCCAGCAGTTACACCGGGACAGGGTTCTACAATGAGCAGTTCTTC
-,TRBJ1-4,TRBV18,-,CASSQRSTNEKLFF,TGTGCCAGCTCACAGCGATCAACTAATGAAAAACTGTTTTTT
-,TRBJ2-6,TRBV7-9,-,CASSFTGANVLTF,TGTGCCAGCAGCTTCACTGGGGCCAACGTCCTGACTTTC
TRBD1,TRBJ2-1,TRBV28,-,CASTGQGARGSYNEQFF,TGTGCCAGCACGGGACAGGGGGCGCGGGGCTCCTACAATGAGCAGTTCTTC
TRBD2,TRBJ2-7,TRBV5-4,few,CASSLSLLAGEDEQYF,TGTGCCAGCAGCTTGTCTCTCCTAGCGGGAGAAGACGAGCAGTACTTC
-,TRBJ2-7,TRBV20-1,-,CSPLDGGEQYF,TGCAGTCCCCTGGATGGCGGCGAGCAGTACTTC
-,TRBJ2-4,TRBV2,-,CASSLGEQNIQYF,TGTGCCAGCAGCTTAGGGGAGCAAAACATTCAGTACTTC
-,TRBJ2-1,TRBV12-3/TRBV12-4,few,CASRRTVSEQFF,TGTGCCAGCAGACGGACAGTGAGCGAGCAGTTCTTC
-,TRBJ2-7,TRBV6-5,-,CASRDREGAKQYF,TGTGCCAGCAGAGACAGGGAGGGGGCTAAGCAGTACTTC
-,TRBJ2-4,TRBV6-5,-,CASSQRQGAKNIQYF,TGTGCCAGCAGTCAACGCCAGGGGGCCAAAAACATTCAGTACTTC
-,TRBJ1-6,TRBV5-6,-,CASSLFQTGGTLHF,TGTGCCAGCAGCTTGTTCCAGACCGGGGGGACCCTCCACTTT
TRBD2,TRBJ2-7,TRBV9,-,CASSDSLAATTYEQYF,TGTGCCAGCAGCGACTCTCTAGCGGCTACGACCTACGAGCAGTACTTC
-,TRBJ1-4,TRBV7-9,many,CASSSGPEKLFF,TGTGCCAGCAGCTCGGGCCCCGAAAAACTGTTTTTT
TRBD1,TRBJ1-2,TRBV9,-,CASSPRTGAGGYTF,TGTGCCAGCAGCCCCAGGACAGGAGCGGGTGGCTACACCTTC
TRBD1,TRBJ1-2,TRBV9,many,CASSDRTGYGYTF,TGTGCCAGCAGCGACAGGACAGGGTATGGCTACACCTTC
-,TRBJ1-4,TRBV15,-,CATSSPRGDLNANEKLFF,TGTGCCACCAGCAGCCCCAGGGGAGACCTTAACGCTAATGAAAAACTGTTTTTT
-,TRBJ2-5,TRBV13,-,CASSGQSFQETQYF,TGTGCCAGCAGTGGTCAGAGCTTCCAAGAGACCCAGTACTTC
-,TRBJ1-5,TRBV28,-,CASSLSQGLGSSDQPQHF,TGTGCCAGCAGTTTATCCCAGGGGTTGGGCTCTTCGGATCAGCCCCAGCATTTT
-,TRBJ1-2,TRBV11-2,-,CASSLDSGIRYGYTF,TGTGCCAGCAGCTTAGATTCGGGGATACGGTATGGCTACACCTTC
-,TRBJ1-5,TRBV30,-,CAWSLRQSNQPQHF,TGTGCCTGGAGTTTGCGACAGTCCAATCAGCCCCAGCATTTT
-,TRBJ1-5,TRBV10-3,-,CAISEVVGNQPQHF,TGTGCCATCAGTGAAGTGGTGGGCAATCAGCCCCAGCATTTT
-,TRBJ2-7,TRBV5-8,once,CASSLLDEQYF,TGTGCCAGCAGCTTGTTGGACGAGCAGTACTTC
-,TRBJ1-1,TRBV3-1/TRBV3-2,-,CASSQGAAMNTEAFF,TGTGCCAGCAGCCAAGGGGCAGCCATGAACACTGAAGCTTTCTTT
-,TRBJ2-5,TRBV3-1/TRBV3-2,-,CASSHARETQYF,TGTGCCAGCAGCCACGCCCGGGAGACCCAGTACTTC
TRBD1,TRBJ1-4,TRBV25-1,-,CASSGGQGGEKLFF,TGTGCCAGCAGTGGAGGACAGGGGGGTGAAAAACTGTTTTTT
-,TRBJ2-6,TRBV7-7,-,CASSRGSQGAGANVLTF,TGTGCTAGCAGTAGGGGGTCCCAGGGCGCTGGGGCCAACGTCCTGACTTTC
-,TRBJ1-2,TRBV11-2,-,CASSLVPRGGRGQDGYTF,TGTGCCAGCAGCTTAGTCCCACGGGGGGGAAGGGGACAAGATGGCTACACCTTC
-,TRBJ1-5,TRBV16,-,CASSQSGGENNQPQHF,TGTGCCAGCAGCCAATCCGGGGGCGAAAACAATCAGCCCCAGCATTTT
-,TRBJ1-2,TRBV20-1,-,CSAYPGPTVSF,TGCAGTGCTTACCCGGGACCCACAGTAAGCTTC
TRBD2,TRBJ2-3,TRBV5-1,-,CASSFGVAGLTDTQYF,TGCGCCAGCAGCTTTGGGGTAGCGGGTCTCACAGATACGCAGTATTTT
-,TRBJ1-6,TRBV5-1,-,CASSVDSGYSPLHF,TGCGCCAGCAGCGTGGACTCGGGGTATTCACCCCTCCACTTT
-,TRBJ2-7,TRBV6-6,-,CASSYAGNSYEQYF,TGTGCCAGCAGTTATGCAGGGAACTCCTACGAGCAGTACTTC
TRBD1,TRBJ1-2,TRBV7-9,-,CASSSPGQGAVGYTF,TGTGCCAGCAGCTCGCCGGGACAGGGGGCTGTTGGCTACACCTTC
TRBD1,TRBJ2-1,TRBV6-5,-,CASRLQGARFNEQFF,TGTGCCAGCAGGCTACAGGGGGCGAGGTTCAATGAGCAGTTCTTC
TRBD2,TRBJ2-3,TRBV9,-,CASSVSPSGGSDTQYF,TGTGCCAGCAGCGTTAGTCCTAGCGGGGGGTCAGATACGCAGTATTTT
-,TRBJ2-7,TRBV15,-,CATSSPGVTINYEQYF,TGTGCCACCAGTAGCCCGGGGGTTACAATAAACTACGAGCAGTACTTC